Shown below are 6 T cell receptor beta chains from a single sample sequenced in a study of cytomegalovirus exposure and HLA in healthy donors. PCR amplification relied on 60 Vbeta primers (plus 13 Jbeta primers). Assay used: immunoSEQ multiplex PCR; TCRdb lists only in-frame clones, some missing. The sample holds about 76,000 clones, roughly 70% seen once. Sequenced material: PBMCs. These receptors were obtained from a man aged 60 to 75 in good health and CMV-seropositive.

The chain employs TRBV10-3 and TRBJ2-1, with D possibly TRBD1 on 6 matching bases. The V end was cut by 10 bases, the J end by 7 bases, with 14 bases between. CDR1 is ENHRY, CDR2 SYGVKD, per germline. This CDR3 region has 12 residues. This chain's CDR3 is CATSDRTNEQFF. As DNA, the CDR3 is TGTGCCACCTCGGACAGAACTAATGAGCAGTTCTTC.

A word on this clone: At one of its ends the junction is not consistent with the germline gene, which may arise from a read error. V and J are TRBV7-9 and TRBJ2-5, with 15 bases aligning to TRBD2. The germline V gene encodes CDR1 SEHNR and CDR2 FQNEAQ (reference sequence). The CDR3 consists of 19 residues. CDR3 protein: CSSSYRGTSGGPGRETQYF. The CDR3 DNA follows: TGTTCCAGCAGCTACAGAGGGACTAGCGGGGGGCCGGGTAGAGAGACCCAGTACTTC.

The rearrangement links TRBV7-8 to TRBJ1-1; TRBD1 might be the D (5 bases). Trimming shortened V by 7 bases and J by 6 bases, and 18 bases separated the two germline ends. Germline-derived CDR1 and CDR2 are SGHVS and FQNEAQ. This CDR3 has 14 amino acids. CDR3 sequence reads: CASTLGGRVAEAFF. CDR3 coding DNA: TGTGCCAGCACTCTGGGGGGTCGTGTCGCTGAAGCTTTCTTT.

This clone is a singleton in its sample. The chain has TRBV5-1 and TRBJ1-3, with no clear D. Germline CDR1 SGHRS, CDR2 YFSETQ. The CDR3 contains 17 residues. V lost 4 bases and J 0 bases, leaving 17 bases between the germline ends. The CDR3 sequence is CASSRGTDRTSGNTIYF. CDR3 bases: TGCGCCAGCAGCCGGGGAACAGACCGAACCTCTGGAAACACCATATATTTT.

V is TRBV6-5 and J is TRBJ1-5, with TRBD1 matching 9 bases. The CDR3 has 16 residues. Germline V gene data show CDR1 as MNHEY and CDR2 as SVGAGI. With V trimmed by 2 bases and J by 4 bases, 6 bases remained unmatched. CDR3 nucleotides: TGTGCCAGCAGTTACGCCCGGACAGGGGAGAATCAGCCCCAGCATTTT. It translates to CASSYARTGENQPQHF.

The CDR3 is CASSQVDRVNTGELFF. The CDR3 nucleotides read TGTGCCAGCAGCCAAGTTGACAGGGTGAACACCGGGGAGCTGTTTTTT. This sequence joins TRBV14 and TRBJ2-2; TRBD1 aligns across 7 bases. Germline CDR1 and CDR2: SGHDN and FVKESK. The trim removed 1 base at V and 1 base at J, leaving 3 bases unmatched. This CDR3 has 16 amino acids.